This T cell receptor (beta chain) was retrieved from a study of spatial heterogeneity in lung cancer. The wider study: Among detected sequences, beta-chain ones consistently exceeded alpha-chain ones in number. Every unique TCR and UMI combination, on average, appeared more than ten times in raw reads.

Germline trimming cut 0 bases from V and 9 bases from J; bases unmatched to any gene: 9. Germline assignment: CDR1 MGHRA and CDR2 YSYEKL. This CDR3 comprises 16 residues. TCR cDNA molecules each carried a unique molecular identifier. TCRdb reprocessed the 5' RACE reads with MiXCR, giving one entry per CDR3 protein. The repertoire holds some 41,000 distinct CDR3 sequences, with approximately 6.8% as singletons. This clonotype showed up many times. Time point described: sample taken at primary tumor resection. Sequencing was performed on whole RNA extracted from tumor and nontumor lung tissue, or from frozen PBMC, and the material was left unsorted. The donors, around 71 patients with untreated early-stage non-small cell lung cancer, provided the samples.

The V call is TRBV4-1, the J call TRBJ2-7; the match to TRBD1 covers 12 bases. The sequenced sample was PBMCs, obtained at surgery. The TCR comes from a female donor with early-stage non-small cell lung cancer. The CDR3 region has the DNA TGCGCCAGCAGCCAAGATGTGGGACAGGGGGCCATCGCGCAGTACTTC. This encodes CASSQDVGQGAIAQYF.